This paragraph reports one T cell receptor beta chain. The antigen remains undetermined. Blood CD8+ and CD4+ T cells underwent high-throughput TCR beta sequencing. TEMRA cells were FACS-enriched and CD8+ and CD4+ T cells negatively isolated. This entry is derived from a study of CD8 T cells in Susac syndrome. In the study overall: Blood was drawn from Susac syndrome patients while they were therapy-naive, on corticosteroids, or on intravenous immunoglobulin alone. General observations from the study: As acknowledged by the study, its TCR sequencing and HLA analysis included a relatively small number of individuals.

Reverse transcription used about 0.5 to 1 ug RNA and random hexamers. TCRdb used MiXCR to reprocess the immunoSEQ multiplex PCR reads, holding one entry per CDR3 protein. The sample records 150,000 to 200,000 distinct CDR3 sequences, roughly 95% being singletons. Germline V gene lookup returns CDR1 LGHDT and CDR2 YNNKEL (reference sequence). This CDR3 has 14 residues. V lost 0 bases to trimming and J lost 3 bases, with 8 bases between them. The material sequenced was CD4+ T cells from PBMCs. This clonotype originated in a human donor with Susac syndrome. The chain employs TRBV3-1 and TRBJ1-2; D may be TRBD1 (5 bases). CDR3 nucleotides: TGTGCCAGCAGCCAAGATCAGGGCCACTATGGCTACACCTTC. Protein sequence: CASSQDQGHYGYTF.